This entry lists 23 T cell receptor beta chains sequenced from one sample in a study of siplizumab effects on memory and regulatory T cells. Repertoires were generated with immunoSEQ multiplex PCR, while TCRdb's copy carries only in-frame clones and drops some. The table has approximately 100,000 clones, approximately 91% seen once. The sequencing input was CD4+ T cells sorted from blood. The receptors derive from a human donor in good health. Some clones in this sample may be carry-over from other donors' samples.

The chain is built from TRBV11-3 and TRBJ2-2; TRBD1 matches at 8 bases. The CDR3 has 17 amino acids. Germline V gene lookup returns CDR1 SGHNT and CDR2 YENEEA. V lost 1 base to trimming and J lost 2 bases; unmatched junction nucleotides: 6. CDR3 sequence (DNA): TGTGCCAGCAGCTTAGGCGGCAGGGGGCGTAACACCGGGGAGCTGTTTTTT. This translates into CASSLGGRGRNTGELFF.

In the case of this clone: In the same sample, other DNA sequences code for this CDR3. The V call is TRBV15, the J call TRBJ1-3, with 8 bases fitting TRBD1. The ends lost 5 bases at V and 2 bases at J; junction bases unmatched: 5. Looked up from germline, CDR1 is LNHNV and CDR2 is YYDKDF (reference sequence). This CDR3 spans 15 amino acids. The CDR3 DNA reads as TGTGCCACCAGCCGCGACAGGGGACCTGGAAACACCATATATTTT. Translated, it gives CATSRDRGPGNTIYF.

CDR3 sequence reads: CASSEGERNRLGNTEAFF. CDR3 DNA: TGTGCCAGCAGCGAGGGGGAACGGAACCGACTTGGGAACACTGAAGCTTTCTTT. The chain links TRBV5-4 to TRBJ1-1; TRBD1 might be the D (6 bases). From germline, CDR1 is SGHNT and CDR2 YYREEE (reference sequence). Trimming left V 4 bases short and J 1 base short, with 23 bases between. This CDR3 comprises 18 residues. Together with reference TRBV5-4 and TRBJ1-1, the CDR3 gives the full variable domain: ETGVTQSPTHLIKTRGQQVTLRCSSQSGHNTVSWYQQALGQGPQFIFQYYREEENGRGNFPPRFSGLQFPNYSSELNVNALELDDSALYLCASSEGERNRLGNTEAFFGQGTRLTVV.

This rearrangement joins TRBV28 to TRBJ2-2, with D perhaps being TRBD1 or TRBD2 (5 bases each). V was pared by 6 bases and J by 7 bases, with 27 bases between. This CDR3 is 18 amino acids long. Germline values: CDR1 MDHEN, CDR2 SYDVKM. The CDR3 loop is CASRPTDRGPKVGGELFF. Here the CDR3 DNA reads TGTGCCAGCAGGCCTACTGACCGGGGCCCCAAAGTTGGCGGGGAGCTGTTTTTT.

V gene TRBV7-3 combines with J gene TRBJ2-1; D is undetermined. This CDR3 has 18 residues. The ends were cut back, 4 bases at V and 0 bases at J, with 19 bases in the middle. Looked up from germline, CDR1 is SGHTA and CDR2 is FQGTGA. The CDR3 DNA is TGTGCCAGCAGCTCTCGACCACCTAACAGAATCTCCTACAATGAGCAGTTCTTC. It specifies CASSSRPPNRISYNEQFF.

The rearrangement uses TRBV28 and TRBJ1-4; the D is unclear. The germline V gene has CDR1 MDHEN and CDR2 SYDVKM. Trimming took off 4 bases at V and 0 bases at J, with 15 bases between the two ends. The CDR3 extends over 17 amino acids. The CDR3 here is CASSSRGWVATNEKLFF. In DNA form, the CDR3 reads TGTGCCAGCAGTTCTCGGGGTTGGGTCGCAACTAATGAAAAACTGTTTTTT.

The rearrangement joins TRBV19 to TRBJ1-5; 8 positions match TRBD1. Germline V gene data show CDR1 as LNHDA and CDR2 as SQIVND (reference sequence). V lost 3 bases to trimming and J lost 6 bases; unmatched junction nucleotides: 4. The CDR3 runs 14 residues. The CDR3 here is CASSINRGGQPQHF. CDR3 nucleotide sequence: TGTGCCAGTAGTATCAACAGGGGGGGTCAGCCCCAGCATTTT.

The rearrangement uses TRBV5-5 and TRBJ1-1; tentative D call: TRBD1 (6 bases). V lost 4 bases, J lost 9 bases, and 25 bases lay in between. This CDR3 has 16 amino acids. Germline lookup yields CDR1 SGHKS and CDR2 YYEKEE (reference sequence). The CDR3 nucleotides are TGTGCCAGCAGCCTTGGACCGGGGGCAGCCCGGACCCAAGCTTTCTTT. Translating it yields CASSLGPGAARTQAFF. Full variable domain (remainder filled in from reference TRBV5-5 and TRBJ1-1): DAGVTQSPTHLIKTRGQQVTLRCSPISGHKSVSWYQQVLGQGPQFIFQYYEKEERGRGNFPDRFSARQFPNYSSELNVNALLLGDSALYLCASSLGPGAARTQAFFGQGTRLTVV.

The J gene is TRBJ2-5, the V gene TRBV7-2; 9 bases agree with TRBD2. The CDR3 sequence is 16 residues long. The germline V gene encodes CDR1 SGHTA and CDR2 FQGNSA. V lost 1 base, J lost 5 bases, and 8 bases stayed unmatched. The CDR3 DNA reads TGTGCCAGCAGCTTAGGACTAGCGGAGTTGCGGGAGACCCAGTACTTC. Protein product: CASSLGLAELRETQYF.

The chain is built from TRBV27 and TRBJ1-2, with D unclear. Deletions cut 5 bases from V and 4 bases from J, with 11 bases between. This CDR3 has 13 residues. CDR1 is MNHEY and CDR2 is SMNVEV in the germline V gene (reference sequence). This CDR3 is CASSLDGLYGYTF. In DNA form, the CDR3 reads TGTGCCAGCAGTCTGGACGGGCTCTATGGCTACACCTTC.

The CDR3, as DNA: TGTGCCAGCAGCAATCCCGGGACTAGCGGGAGGAGCTCCTACGAGCAGTACTTC. Protein product: CASSNPGTSGRSSYEQYF. This chain connects TRBV21-1 to TRBJ2-7; the table calls TRBD2, which could not be checked here. TRBV21-1 is listed as a pseudogene. The CDR3 runs to 18 residues.

The DNA for the CDR3 is TGTGCCAGCTCACCCGGGTCCTCCGCTGGAAACACCATATATTTT. Its protein product is CASSPGSSAGNTIYF. The chain uses TRBV18 and TRBJ1-3; D uncertain. V dropped 3 bases and J dropped 2 bases, with 11 bases sitting between them. Germline V gives CDR1 KGHSH, CDR2 LQKENI. CDR3 length: 15 amino acids.

The J gene is TRBJ1-2, the V gene TRBV5-1, with 8 bases that match TRBD1. The CDR3 totals 13 residues. CDR1 is SGHRS and CDR2 is YFSETQ in the germline V gene. The trim removed 4 bases at V and 9 bases at J, leaving 8 bases unmatched. CDR3 sequence reads: CASSIPQGESYTF. CDR3 in DNA: TGCGCCAGCAGCATCCCACAGGGGGAGAGCTACACCTTC.

This chain connects TRBV27 to TRBJ1-2, with TRBD1 identical over 7 bases. The CDR3 totals 14 residues. Germline V gives CDR1 MNHEY, CDR2 SMNVEV (reference sequence). V was pared by 2 bases and J by 3 bases, with 3 bases of the junction left unmatched. CDR3 sequence (DNA): TGTGCCAGCAGTTTAACAGGGGCCTACTATGGCTACACCTTC. This sequence encodes CASSLTGAYYGYTF.

This clone came up once. The chain links TRBV5-1 to TRBJ2-7; D possibly corresponds to TRBD2 (7 bases). This CDR3 contains 15 residues. Germline CDR1 and CDR2: SGHRS and YFSETQ. The V end was cut by 0 bases, the J end by 5 bases, with 15 bases between. DNA of the CDR3: TGCGCCAGCAGCTTGGAGGGGGAGGGCCTGAACGAGCAGTACTTC. Protein sequence: CASSLEGEGLNEQYF. Complete variable domain (other parts from reference TRBV5-1 and TRBJ2-7): KAGVTQTPRYLIKTRGQQVTLSCSPISGHRSVSWYQQTPGQGLQFLFEYFSETQRNKGNFPGRFSGRQFSNSRSEMNVSTLELGDSALYLCASSLEGEGLNEQYFGPGTRLTVT.

The genes are TRBV19 and TRBJ2-2, with 10 bases that match TRBD1. The CDR3 contains 14 residues. The germline V gene has CDR1 LNHDA and CDR2 SQIVND (reference sequence). After removal of 6 bases from V and 6 bases from J, the junction contained 4 bases not matched to a gene. For the CDR3, the DNA is TGTGCCAGTAGGGGACAGGGGAATTCCGGGGAGCTGTTTTTT. This encodes CASRGQGNSGELFF.

The chain links TRBV27 to TRBJ1-2, with TRBD1 matching 9 bases. The CDR3 totals 15 residues. Germline lookup yields CDR1 MNHEY and CDR2 SMNVEV (reference sequence). J lost 4 bases, V lost 6 bases, and 9 bases had no gene match. CDR3 DNA sequence: TGTGCCAGCAGCAAAAGGACAGGGGACCGCTATGGCTACACCTTC. Translated, it gives CASSKRTGDRYGYTF.

This clone occurred once. The rearrangement uses TRBV27 and TRBJ2-7; 11 bases align to TRBD1. The germline V gene encodes CDR1 MNHEY and CDR2 SMNVEV (reference sequence). This CDR3 has 14 amino acids. The V gene end was trimmed by 3 bases and the J gene end by 7 bases; junction bases not matched to a gene: 5. This CDR3 reads CASSLGTGGFEQYF. CDR3 nucleotides: TGTGCCAGCAGTTTGGGGACAGGGGGGTTTGAGCAGTACTTC.

The chain joins TRBV2 to TRBJ2-5, with 12 bases lining up with TRBD2. The V segment lost 6 bases and the J segment 4 bases; nucleotides outside the gene matches: 6. Per germline, CDR1 SNHLY and CDR2 FYNNEI. CDR3 length: 15 residues. CDR3: CASRFPGLAGETQYF. In DNA, the CDR3 is TGTGCCAGCAGATTCCCGGGACTAGCGGGAGAGACCCAGTACTTC.

The V and J genes are TRBV10-1 and TRBJ2-1; 13 bases line up with TRBD2. Looked up from germline, CDR1 is WNHNN and CDR2 is SYGVQD (reference sequence). This CDR3 has 14 amino acids. V dropped 7 bases and J dropped 9; count of bases not matched to a gene: 6. The CDR3 protein is CASILRTSGSEQFF. CDR3 DNA sequence: TGCGCCAGCATTTTACGGACTAGCGGGAGTGAGCAGTTCTTC.

The chain employs TRBV21-1 and TRBJ2-3; the table's D call, TRBD2, has no DNA check behind it. TRBV21-1 is termed a pseudogene. The CDR3 has 18 residues. This CDR3 is CASSRIPGLAGDTDTQYF. The CDR3 nucleotides are TGTGCCAGCAGCAGGATTCCGGGACTAGCGGGAGACACAGATACGCAGTATTTT.

Turning to this clone: This may be a read error: a much more frequent sequence differs by one nucleotide. The J gene is TRBJ1-2, the V gene TRBV5-6; the D gene is possibly TRBD1 (6 bases). This CDR3 comprises 16 residues. Looked up from germline, CDR1 is SGHDT and CDR2 is YYEEEE. Trimming removed 0 bases at V and 2 bases at J, with 14 bases between. Written as DNA, the CDR3 is TGTGCCAGCAGCTTGGGGTTGGGCACAGGGAACTATGGCTACACCTTC. Protein: CASSLGLGTGNYGYTF.

The table lists this clone with a count of one. The J gene is TRBJ2-7, the V gene TRBV10-2; no firm D call. The CDR3 is 14 residues long. Trimming cost V 0 bases and J 3 bases, with 9 bases left between them. Germline lookup yields CDR1 WSHSY and CDR2 SAAADI. This CDR3 is CASSESPIGYEQYF. The CDR3 region has the DNA TGCGCCAGCAGTGAGTCCCCAATAGGCTACGAGCAGTACTTC.